A single sample is the source of the 27 T cell receptor beta chains below, sequenced in a study of cytomegalovirus exposure and HLA in healthy donors. PCR was performed using 60 Vbeta and 13 Jbeta primers. The method was immunoSEQ multiplex PCR; TCRdb's version includes in-frame clones alone and lacks a portion of them. This repertoire shows under 200,000 clones, 70% to 80% found once; its top ten account for 3% to 4.5%. Sequenced input: PBMCs. These receptors all come from a man younger than 45 in good health and CMV-seropositive.

The rearrangement joins TRBV6-1 to TRBJ1-2; the D gene is possibly TRBD1 (6 bases). Trimming shortened V by 7 bases and J by 6 bases, and 15 bases separated the two germline ends. The CDR3 runs 13 residues. CDR1 and CDR2 from the germline V gene are MNHNS and SASEGT. The CDR3 DNA reads as TGTGCCAGCACCCGTTCGGGGGGCGATGGCTACACCTTC. Translating gives CASTRSGGDGYTF.

This clone was observed a few times. CDR3 DNA sequence: TGCGCCAGCAGCTCCCGCGGGACAGGGTTGTATGGAAACACCATATATTTT. Translating gives CASSSRGTGLYGNTIYF. The rearrangement joins TRBV5-1 to TRBJ1-3, with 9 bases that match TRBD1. CDR1 SGHRS and CDR2 YFSETQ come from the germline V gene. V dropped 3 bases and J dropped 3; count of bases not matched to a gene: 10. The CDR3 extends over 17 amino acids.

The chain employs TRBV5-1 and TRBJ2-1; 9 bases fit TRBD2. This CDR3 has 16 amino acids. Germline V gene lookup returns CDR1 SGHRS and CDR2 YFSETQ. V gave up 4 bases and J gave up 2 bases; unmatched junction bases: 7. The CDR3 here is CASSTSTSGAYNEQFF. The CDR3 DNA is TGCGCCAGCAGCACGTCGACTAGCGGAGCCTACAATGAGCAGTTCTTC.

The CDR3 nucleotides are TGTGCCAGCAGACCCGGACAGATGAACACTGAAGCTTTCTTT. This codes for CASRPGQMNTEAFF. The J gene is TRBJ1-1, the V gene TRBV7-9; TRBD1 might be the D (6 bases). Germline V CDR1 and CDR2: SEHNR, FQNEAQ (reference sequence). The CDR3 is made up of 14 amino acids. The germline V and J ends were trimmed by 6 bases and 0 bases, with 11 bases remaining between them.

The chain joins TRBV28 to TRBJ2-3; D possibly corresponds to TRBD2 (5 bases). V shed 5 bases and J shed 6 bases, with 21 bases lying between them. The CDR3 covers 16 residues. Germline V CDR1 and CDR2: MDHEN, SYDVKM. The CDR3 loop reads CASSEGDLRPGDTQYF. The CDR3, as DNA: TGTGCCAGCAGTGAGGGAGACCTGAGGCCGGGCGATACGCAGTATTTT.

The J gene is TRBJ1-1, the V gene TRBV27; tentative D call: TRBD1 (6 bases). In germline, CDR1 is MNHEY, CDR2 SMNVEV (reference sequence). Trimming cost V 4 bases and J 4 bases, with 13 bases left between them. The length of the CDR3 is 14 residues. The DNA of the CDR3 is TGTGCCAGCAGTTGGGACATTGAGGGCACTGAAGCTTTCTTT. Translation gives CASSWDIEGTEAFF.

This chain joins TRBV2 and TRBJ1-5, with D possibly matching TRBD1 (5 bases). Trimming took 0 bases from V and 7 from J, leaving 16 bases between them. The CDR3 runs 16 residues. CDR1 and CDR2 (germline): SNHLY, FYNNEI. DNA for the CDR3: TGTGCCAGCAGTGAAGCGAATGGCCTAGGGGTCCAGCCCCAGCATTTT. It yields the protein CASSEANGLGVQPQHF.

This rearrangement joins TRBV6-5 to TRBJ1-2, with 7 bases matching TRBD1. After removal of 6 bases from V and 2 bases from J, the junction contained 6 bases not matched to a gene. Looked up from germline, CDR1 is MNHEY and CDR2 is SVGAGI. The CDR3 is made up of 14 amino acids. This CDR3 reads CASSRDSKNYGYTF. As DNA, the CDR3 is TGTGCCAGCAGCCGGGACAGTAAAAACTATGGCTACACCTTC.

The chain has TRBV6-1 and TRBJ2-2; D might be TRBD1 (6 bases). The CDR3 loop spans 15 amino acids. Germline assignment: CDR1 MNHNS and CDR2 SASEGT. The germline V and J ends were trimmed by 2 bases and 6 bases, with 13 bases remaining between them. CDR3: CASSEFPQGPGELFF. The CDR3 DNA is TGTGCCAGCAGTGAATTCCCCCAGGGGCCCGGGGAGCTGTTTTTT.

The rearrangement uses TRBV7-9 and TRBJ2-7; 7 bases line up with TRBD1. The CDR3 runs 13 residues. V trimming: 3 bases; J trimming: 2 bases; junction bases outside the gene matches: 1. Germline assignment: CDR1 SEHNR and CDR2 FQNEAQ (reference sequence). CDR3 nucleotide sequence: TGTGCCAGCAGCTTGACAGGGCCCTACGAGCAGTACTTC. Amino acid sequence: CASSLTGPYEQYF.

This clone has a handful of counts. V is TRBV27 and J is TRBJ2-2, with D possibly being TRBD1 (5 bases). V was cut by 5 bases and J by 7 bases, with 11 bases left in between. This CDR3 spans 13 amino acids. Germline assignment: CDR1 MNHEY and CDR2 SMNVEV (reference sequence). The CDR3 DNA is TGTGCCAGCAGTGACAGCTTCTTCGGGGAGCTGTTTTTT. Translated, it gives CASSDSFFGELFF.

This chain joins TRBV2 and TRBJ1-5; D perhaps matches TRBD1 (6 bases). The CDR3 contains 15 residues. CDR1 is SNHLY and CDR2 is FYNNEI in the germline V gene. V dropped 8 bases and J dropped 1 base, with 15 bases sitting between them. This chain's CDR3 is CASSGQGISNQPQHF. Here the CDR3 DNA reads TGTGCCAGCTCGGGACAAGGCATCAGCAATCAGCCCCAGCATTTT.

J is TRBJ2-7 and V is TRBV27; 8 bases align to TRBD1. J was trimmed by 3 bases and V by 6 bases; bases with no gene match: 7. Germline CDR1 reads MNHEY; CDR2 reads SMNVEV (reference sequence). The CDR3 extends over 14 amino acids. Here the CDR3 reads CASRQTGDFYEQYF. CDR3 sequence (DNA): TGTGCCAGCAGACAGACAGGGGATTTCTACGAGCAGTACTTC.

The rearrangement joins TRBV4-1 to TRBJ2-7, with D perhaps matching TRBD1 (5 bases). The germline V and J ends were trimmed by 1 base and 3 bases, with 10 bases remaining between them. This CDR3 is built from 14 residues. Looked up from germline, CDR1 is MGHRA and CDR2 is YSYEKL. This CDR3 is CASSQGQWSYEQYF. The CDR3 DNA reads TGCGCCAGCAGCCAAGGACAGTGGAGCTACGAGCAGTACTTC.

The V call is TRBV28, the J call TRBJ1-6; 9 positions agree with TRBD1. CDR1 and CDR2 from the germline V gene are MDHEN and SYDVKM. CDR3 size: 18 residues. V gave up 2 bases and J gave up 6 bases; unmatched junction bases: 11. CDR3 sequence: CASSLGTGGEPVNSPLHF. In nucleotides, the CDR3 is TGTGCCAGCAGTTTAGGAACAGGGGGCGAACCCGTTAATTCACCCCTCCACTTT.

The chain employs TRBV18 and TRBJ1-2; a weak D match, TRBD1 (5 bases). The CDR3 extends over 14 amino acids. Per the germline V gene, CDR1 is KGHSH and CDR2 is LQKENI. The ends were cut back, 6 bases at V and 0 bases at J, with 11 bases in the middle. The CDR3 sequence: CASSRTGANYGYTF. The CDR3 nucleotides are TGTGCCAGCTCCCGCACAGGTGCTAACTATGGCTACACCTTC. The full variable domain, its missing parts supplied by reference TRBV18 and TRBJ1-2, is NAGVMQNPRHLVRRRGQEARLRCSPMKGHSHVYWYRQLPEEGLKFMVYLQKENIIDESGMPKERFSAEFPKEGPSILRIQQVVRGDSAAYFCASSRTGANYGYTFGSGTRLTVV.

The chain joins TRBV2 to TRBJ2-5, with D perhaps matching TRBD2 (7 bases). Germline CDR1 and CDR2: SNHLY and FYNNEI. This CDR3 is built from 15 residues. V was trimmed by 6 bases and J by 5 bases, leaving 19 bases between them. The CDR3 region is CASRSVGGPEETQYF. CDR3 nucleotides: TGTGCCAGCAGGTCGGTGGGGGGGCCGGAGGAGACCCAGTACTTC.

The V and J genes are TRBV30 and TRBJ2-7; D possibly corresponds to TRBD1 (6 bases). The germline V gene has CDR1 GTSNPN and CDR2 SVGIG (reference sequence). The CDR3 runs 15 residues. Trimming took 4 bases from V and 0 from J, leaving 16 bases between them. CDR3 DNA: TGTGCCTGGACCTTCAGGGGCCTGAGCTCCTACGAGCAGTACTTC. Amino acid sequence: CAWTFRGLSSYEQYF.

This clone showed up just once. The chain has TRBV28 and TRBJ2-1, with 8 bases that match TRBD1. Per germline, CDR1 MDHEN and CDR2 SYDVKM. The junction had 23 bases not matched to a gene; V was cut back by 10 bases and J by 12 bases. The CDR3 extends over 16 amino acids. The CDR3 sequence is CATTTGAAVGLVGQFF. The DNA of the CDR3 is TGTGCCACCACGACAGGGGCCGCGGTGGGGTTGGTCGGGCAGTTCTTC.

V usage is TRBV7-3 and J usage is TRBJ2-1, with TRBD1 identical over 9 bases. Per germline, CDR1 SGHTA and CDR2 FQGTGA. The CDR3 runs to 15 residues. Losses at the gene ends were 0 bases for V and 8 bases for J; bases not matched to a gene: 5. The CDR3 spells CASSLTGTGFDEQFF. CDR3 sequence (DNA): TGTGCCAGCAGCTTAACCGGGACAGGGTTCGATGAGCAGTTCTTC. The entire variable domain, with the rest obtained from reference TRBV7-3 and TRBJ2-1, is as follows: GAGVSQTPSNKVTEKGKYVELRCDPISGHTALYWYRQSLGQGPEFLIYFQGTGAADDSGLPNDRFFAVRPEGSVSTLKIQRTERGDSAVYLCASSLTGTGFDEQFFGPGTRLTVL.

The J gene is TRBJ2-3, the V gene TRBV30; D not resolved. The CDR3 is 15 amino acids. Germline lookup yields CDR1 GTSNPN and CDR2 SVGIG (reference sequence). V shed 0 bases and J shed 5 bases, with 15 bases lying between them. The CDR3 nucleotides read TGTGCCTGGAGTGTACGCGGTCGAGCGATAGATACGCAGTATTTT. It encodes CAWSVRGRAIDTQYF.

The chain links TRBV4-3 to TRBJ2-1; TRBD2 is a possible D gene (5 bases). The V and J ends lost 0 bases and 8 bases respectively, with 20 bases between them. Looked up from germline, CDR1 is LGHNA and CDR2 is YSLEER. The CDR3 spans 17 residues. The DNA of the CDR3 is TGCGCCAGCAGCCAAGACTGGAAGGGAGCTTACGGCGATGAGCAGTTCTTC. Protein sequence: CASSQDWKGAYGDEQFF.

V and J are TRBV5-4 and TRBJ1-1; TRBD1 might be the D (5 bases). V lost 0 bases, J lost 3 bases, and 12 bases lay in between. The CDR3 runs 15 residues. The germline gives CDR1 SGHNT, CDR2 YYREEE (reference sequence). DNA for the CDR3: TGTGCCAGCAGCTTGGTCTTGGGAGGGGACACTGAAGCTTTCTTT. Protein sequence: CASSLVLGGDTEAFF.

V gene TRBV9 combines with J gene TRBJ2-7, with TRBD2 matching 9 bases. Germline CDR1 SGDLS, CDR2 YYNGEE. The CDR3 covers 13 residues. Trimming removed 4 bases from V and 3 bases from J; junction bases left unmatched: 2. The CDR3 nucleotides read TGTGCCAGCAGCAGAGCGGGGGGCTACGAGCAGTACTTC. Its protein is CASSRAGGYEQYF. Full variable domain (remainder filled in from reference TRBV9 and TRBJ2-7): DSGVTQTPKHLITATGQRVTLRCSPRSGDLSVYWYQQSLDQGLQFLIQYYNGEERAKGNILERFSAQQFPDLHSELNLSSLELGDSALYFCASSRAGGYEQYFGPGTRLTVT.

This chain uses TRBV4-1 with TRBJ2-7; 7 bases line up with TRBD1. The CDR3 sequence is 15 residues long. Unmatched junction bases numbered 6, after V lost 1 base and J lost 3 bases. Per the germline V gene, CDR1 is MGHRA and CDR2 is YSYEKL. The CDR3 reads CASSQGRQGSYEQYF. The DNA for the CDR3 is TGCGCCAGCAGCCAAGGTAGACAGGGAAGCTACGAGCAGTACTTC.

J is TRBJ1-3 and V is TRBV7-2; 9 bases map to TRBD1. CDR1 SGHTA and CDR2 FQGNSA come from the germline V gene. The ends lost 3 bases at V and 3 bases at J; junction bases unmatched: 6. The CDR3 runs 16 residues. The CDR3 here is CASSFTGTGNGNTIYF. In nucleotides, the CDR3 is TGTGCCAGCAGCTTCACCGGGACAGGGAATGGAAACACCATATATTTT.

J is TRBJ1-1 and V is TRBV19; no reliable D call. Trimming took 3 bases from V and 1 from J, leaving 6 bases between them. The CDR3 covers 13 residues. Germline V CDR1 and CDR2: LNHDA, SQIVND (reference sequence). The DNA of the CDR3 is TGTGCCAGTAGTATTGTACAGAACACTGAAGCTTTCTTT. It codes for CASSIVQNTEAFF.